These T cell receptor beta chains were read from a single sample in a study of T-cell reconstitution after alpha-beta-depleted transplantation in children. Each CDR3 protein is one row after TCRdb ran MiXCR on the PCR reads. The data hold about 260,000 distinct CDR3 sequences, with around a tenth observed a single time. The sequencing here drew on peripheral blood, taken 180 days after TCRalphabeta/CD19-depleted stem cell transplant. The receptors come from a male patient aged 2-9 years who had a stem cell transplant for chronic granulomatous disease, so the T cells may come from the graft donor. CDR3s include the opening cysteine and the closing phenylalanine or tryptophan. Each record gives: D gene, J gene, V gene, clone size, CDR3 DNA, CDR3 protein. A D gene is named only where the DNA matches it firmly. Clone size, where shown, is once, few, many, or a class for clones that have expanded.

D: .; J: TRBJ2-3; V: TRBV5-6; size: many; DNA: TGTGCCAGCAGCTTGGGCGGGGACCCTACAGATACGCAGTATTTT; CDR3: CASSLGGDPTDTQYF
D: .; J: TRBJ2-4; V: TRBV11-2; size: many; DNA: TGTGCCAGCAGCGGGGGCGCCAAAAACATTCAGTACTTC; CDR3: CASSGGAKNIQYF
D: TRBD2; J: TRBJ2-5; V: TRBV18; size: many; DNA: TGTGCCAGCTCACCTCTTGGACTAGCGGGAGTGAAGGAGACCCAGTACTTC; CDR3: CASSPLGLAGVKETQYF
D: TRBD1; J: TRBJ2-1; V: TRBV5-1; size: few; DNA: TGCGCCAGCAGCTCTAAACCGGGACAGGGGGCGCGGAATGAGCAGTTCTTC; CDR3: CASSSKPGQGARNEQFF
D: .; J: TRBJ2-7; V: TRBV7-9; size: .; DNA: TGTGCCAGCAGCCTTCCACTCGACGGACCCTACGAGGAGTACTTC; CDR3: CASSLPLDGPYEEYF
D: .; J: TRBJ2-7; V: TRBV12-3/TRBV12-4; size: many; DNA: TGTGCCAGCAGTTTTAGGGAATCCTACGAGCAGTACTTC; CDR3: CASSFRESYEQYF
D: .; J: TRBJ2-7; V: TRBV20-1; size: .; DNA: TGCAGTGCTGGGGTATGGGCGGGCCCCACCTACGAGCAGTACTTC; CDR3: CSAGVWAGPTYEQYF
D: .; J: TRBJ2-2; V: TRBV10-2; size: many; DNA: TGCGCCAGCAGTAGGTCGGGAAACCCGAACACCGGGGAGCTGTTTTTT; CDR3: CASSRSGNPNTGELFF
D: .; J: TRBJ1-5; V: TRBV25-1; size: many; DNA: TGTGCCAGCGTGGTGAGGCGGTATAGCAATCAGCCCCAGCATTTT; CDR3: CASVVRRYSNQPQHF
D: .; J: TRBJ2-1; V: TRBV18; size: few; DNA: TGTGCCAGCTCACCTATTGATGAGCAGTTCTTC; CDR3: CASSPIDEQFF
D: .; J: TRBJ2-7; V: TRBV25-1; size: few; DNA: TGTGCCAGCAGTGAATATGCGTCAACTACCTACGAGCAGTACTTC; CDR3: CASSEYASTTYEQYF
D: .; J: TRBJ1-5; V: TRBV12-3/TRBV12-4; size: many; DNA: TGTGCGTCCCAGGGTATTGGCAATCAGCCCCAGCATTTT; CDR3: CASQGIGNQPQHF
D: TRBD2; J: TRBJ2-2; V: TRBV16; size: many; DNA: TGTGCCAGCAGCCTACTAGCGGCCTCGAACACCGGGGAGCTGTTTTTT; CDR3: CASSLLAASNTGELFF
D: TRBD2; J: TRBJ2-2; V: TRBV20-1; size: many; DNA: TGCAGTGCTATCCGGGCTAGCGGGAGACCCGGGGAGCTGTTTTTT; CDR3: CSAIRASGRPGELFF
D: TRBD1; J: TRBJ2-1; V: TRBV9; size: many; DNA: TGTGCCAGCAGCATTTCCCCGGGGAGTCCCGGACAGGCAAATGAGCAGTTCTTC; CDR3: CASSISPGSPGQANEQFF
D: .; J: TRBJ1-1; V: TRBV29-1; size: many; DNA: TGCAGCGTTGGCACAACGCCGACTGAAGCTTTCTTT; CDR3: CSVGTTPTEAFF
D: TRBD1; J: TRBJ2-2; V: TRBV7-7; size: many; DNA: TGTGCCAGCAGTCACCCGGGCAGGGGGCGAACCGGGGAGCTGTTTTTT; CDR3: CASSHPGRGRTGELFF
D: .; J: TRBJ2-3; V: TRBV3-1; size: .; DNA: TGTGCCAGCAGCCAAGATAGTGCGCGGCAAACAGATACGCAGTATTTT; CDR3: CASSQDSARQTDTQYF
D: TRBD2; J: TRBJ2-5; V: TRBV5-1; size: many; DNA: TGCGCCAGCAGCTTGAACCTAGCGGAAGAGACCCAGTACTTC; CDR3: CASSLNLAEETQYF
D: .; J: TRBJ2-7; V: TRBV18; size: many; DNA: TGTGCCAGCTCACCCCCTGGGTCCTACGAGCAGTACTTC; CDR3: CASSPPGSYEQYF
D: TRBD1; J: TRBJ1-2; V: TRBV7-9; size: many; DNA: TGTGCCAGCAGCTTCCAGGGACAGGGGGCGAGCTATGGCTACACCTTC; CDR3: CASSFQGQGASYGYTF
D: .; J: TRBJ2-1; V: TRBV7-2; size: many; DNA: TGTGCCAGCAGCTTAGTAGCTTTGGCGTTCTTC; CDR3: CASSLVALAFF
D: TRBD1; J: TRBJ1-1; V: TRBV28; size: many; DNA: TGTGCCAGCAGCTTACAGGGGGCGTACACTGAAGCTTTCTTT; CDR3: CASSLQGAYTEAFF
D: .; J: TRBJ1-6; V: TRBV27; size: many; DNA: TGTGCCAGCAGCCCGGGGGTGAGGAATTCACCCCTCCACTTT; CDR3: CASSPGVRNSPLHF
D: TRBD2; J: TRBJ2-2; V: TRBV6-1; size: many; DNA: TGTGCCAGCAGTACGGGAGGCGGGAGTATCGGGGAGCTGTTTTTT; CDR3: CASSTGGGSIGELFF
D: TRBD2; J: TRBJ2-3; V: TRBV28; size: .; DNA: TGTGCCAGCAGTTGGGGGGGAGGCGCAGATACGCAGTATTTT; CDR3: CASSWGGGADTQYF
D: TRBD2; J: TRBJ2-7; V: TRBV5-4; size: many; DNA: TGTGCCAGCAGCTTGCCGACTAGCGGGAGATACGAGCAGTACTTC; CDR3: CASSLPTSGRYEQYF
D: .; J: TRBJ1-1; V: TRBV29-1; size: many; DNA: TGCAGCGGATATACGGGCGACACTGAAGCTTTCTTT; CDR3: CSGYTGDTEAFF
D: .; J: TRBJ2-7; V: TRBV18; size: .; DNA: TGTGCCAGCTCACCACCGAGTTCCCTGGGCTACGAGCAGTACTTC; CDR3: CASSPPSSLGYEQYF
D: TRBD1; J: TRBJ2-3; V: TRBV5-1; size: many; DNA: TGCGCCAGCGGCAACAGGGGGCTTACAGATACGCAGTATTTT; CDR3: CASGNRGLTDTQYF
D: .; J: TRBJ2-2; V: TRBV11-2; size: many; DNA: TGTGCCAGCAGCTATGACAGTCTCAGAGCGATTAACACCGGGGAGCTGTTTTTT; CDR3: CASSYDSLRAINTGELFF
D: .; J: TRBJ2-3; V: TRBV20-1; size: many; DNA: TGCAGTGCTACCAACTGGGGCGCTGGCACAGATACGCAGTATTTT; CDR3: CSATNWGAGTDTQYF
D: TRBD2; J: TRBJ2-1; V: TRBV20-1; size: many; DNA: TGCAGTGCTAGAGGGCGACTAGCGGCCTACAATGAGCAGTTCTTC; CDR3: CSARGRLAAYNEQFF
D: .; J: TRBJ2-7; V: TRBV20-1; size: many; DNA: TGCAGTGCTAGCATCGGGGCCTACGAGCAGTACTTC; CDR3: CSASIGAYEQYF
D: .; J: TRBJ2-5; V: TRBV28; size: many; DNA: TGTGCCAGCAGTTTAACTACACACCAAGAGACCCAGTACTTC; CDR3: CASSLTTHQETQYF
D: .; J: TRBJ2-5; V: TRBV5-1; size: many; DNA: TGCGCCAGCAGCTCCGGGGGACTTAGCACGGCAGAGACCCAGTACTTC; CDR3: CASSSGGLSTAETQYF
D: .; J: TRBJ2-3; V: TRBV3-1; size: .; DNA: TGTGCCAGCAGCCAAGACAATCCCGGGACTTTCCGCACAGATACGCAGTATTTT; CDR3: CASSQDNPGTFRTDTQYF
D: TRBD1; J: TRBJ2-2; V: TRBV29-1; size: .; DNA: TGCAGCGTCCGGACAAGGGGGCACACCTGGGAGCTGTTTTTT; CDR3: CSVRTRGHTWELFF
D: .; J: TRBJ2-1; V: TRBV24-1; size: many; DNA: TGTGCCACCAGTGGGCTGGACAATGAGCAGTTCTTC; CDR3: CATSGLDNEQFF